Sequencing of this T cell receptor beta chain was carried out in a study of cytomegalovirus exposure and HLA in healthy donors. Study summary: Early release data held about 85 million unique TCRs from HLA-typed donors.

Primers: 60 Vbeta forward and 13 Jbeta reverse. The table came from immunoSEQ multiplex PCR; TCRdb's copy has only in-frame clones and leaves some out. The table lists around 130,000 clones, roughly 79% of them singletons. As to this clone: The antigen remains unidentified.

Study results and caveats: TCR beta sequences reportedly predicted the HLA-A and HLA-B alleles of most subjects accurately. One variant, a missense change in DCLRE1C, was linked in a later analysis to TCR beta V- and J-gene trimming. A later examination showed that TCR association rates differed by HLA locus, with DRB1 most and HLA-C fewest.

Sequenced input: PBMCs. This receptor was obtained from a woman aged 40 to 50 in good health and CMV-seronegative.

The DNA of the CDR3 is TGTGCCAGCAGCTTAGACAGGGGGGGGAGCGGGGAGCTGTTTTTT. It codes for CASSLDRGGSGELFF. V gene TRBV7-8 combines with J gene TRBJ2-2; possibly TRBD1 for D (8 bases). This CDR3 is built from 15 residues. The germline V gene encodes CDR1 SGHVS and CDR2 FQNEAQ. Trimming cost V 1 base and J 7 bases, with 13 bases left between them.